This TCR beta chain appears in the sequencing data of a study of human thymus T cells. This clone was recorded once. Its specificity is unknown. There are 16 residues in the CDR3. Trimming removed 4 bases from V and 1 base from J; junction bases left unmatched: 7. The germline CDR1 and CDR2 sequences are SGHRS and YFSETQ. Sequencing was performed with immunoSEQ multiplex PCR; in TCRdb, only in-frame clones are kept and a portion is missing. The data show tens of thousands of clones, nearly 98% seen once. Surgeons resected thymus tissue during corrective heart surgery. Study results and caveats: Thymic and blood repertoires seemed to show skewed V and J gene use. What related research reported was that thymic repertoires overlapped highly among unrelated individuals.

This clonotype was obtained from a boy under two years old with a congenital heart defect but otherwise immunologically healthy. Sequencing used thymus tissue. The chain combines TRBV5-1 with TRBJ2-1, with 8 bases matching TRBD2. The CDR3: CASSLPGGESYNEQFF. DNA for the CDR3: TGCGCCAGCAGCCTTCCGGGAGGGGAGTCCTACAATGAGCAGTTCTTC. The full variable domain, its missing parts supplied by reference TRBV5-1 and TRBJ2-1, is KAGVTQTPRYLIKTRGQQVTLSCSPISGHRSVSWYQQTPGQGLQFLFEYFSETQRNKGNFPGRFSGRQFSNSRSEMNVSTLELGDSALYLCASSLPGGESYNEQFFGPGTRLTVL.